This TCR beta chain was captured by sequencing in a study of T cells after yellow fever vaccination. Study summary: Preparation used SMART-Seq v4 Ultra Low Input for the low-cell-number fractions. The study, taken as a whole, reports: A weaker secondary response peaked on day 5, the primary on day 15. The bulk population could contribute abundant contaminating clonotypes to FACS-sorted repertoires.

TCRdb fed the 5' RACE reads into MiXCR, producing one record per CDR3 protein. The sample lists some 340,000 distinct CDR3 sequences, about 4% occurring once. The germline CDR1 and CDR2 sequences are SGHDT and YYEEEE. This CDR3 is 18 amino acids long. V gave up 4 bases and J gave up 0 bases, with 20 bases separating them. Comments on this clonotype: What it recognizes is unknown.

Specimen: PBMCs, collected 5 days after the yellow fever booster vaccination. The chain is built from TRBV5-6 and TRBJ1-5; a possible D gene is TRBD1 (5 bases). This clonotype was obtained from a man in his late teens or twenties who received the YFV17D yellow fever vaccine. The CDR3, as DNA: TGTGCCAGCAGCGACGCACGATCGGGACGGTATAGCAATCAGCCCCAGCATTTT. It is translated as CASSDARSGRYSNQPQHF.